One and the same sample provided the 21 T cell receptor beta chains below, sequenced in a study of T-cell memory formation after mild COVID-19. TCRdb reprocessed the 5' RACE reads with MiXCR, giving one entry per CDR3 protein. This sample carries about 400,000 distinct CDR3 sequences, about 25% of them seen once, and the ten largest clones take approximately 14%. Sequencing input: PBMCs or a T cell subset sorted from them (not recorded which). The receptor set was obtained from an adult woman who had mild COVID-19 (a few samples of this study predate the infection). Cell type and time point are not known.

This chain links TRBV5-6 with TRBJ2-2; possible D gene TRBD1, 6 bases. This CDR3 has 12 residues. Germline V lookup: CDR1 SGHDT, CDR2 YYEEEE. The germline V and J ends were trimmed by 4 bases and 10 bases, with 11 bases remaining between them. The CDR3 region is CASSRPGQELFF. CDR3 in DNA: TGTGCCAGCAGCCGACCGGGACAGGAGCTGTTTTTT.

There are a few counts of this clonotype. The gene calls are TRBV12-3 or TRBV12-4 and TRBJ2-1, with D possibly called TRBD1 or TRBD2 (5 bases each). CDR3 length: 14 amino acids. V was pared by 3 bases and J by 4 bases, with 10 bases between. The CDR3, as DNA: TGTGCCAGCAGTTTTGGGACGATTTACAATGAGCAGTTCTTC. As protein: CASSFGTIYNEQFF.

This clonotype was seen more than once but under ten times. The chain links TRBV7-2 to TRBJ2-1; TRBD2 is a possible D gene (5 bases). Germline V CDR1 and CDR2: SGHTA, FQGNSA. With 7 bases removed from V and 9 bases from J, the gap between germline ends came to 22 bases. This CDR3 comprises 15 residues. The CDR3, as DNA: TGTGCCAGCACCACTAGGTCGGCGTCCCGGGGTGAGCAGTTCTTC. Translated: CASTTRSASRGEQFF.

CDR3 residues: CSVELGQGPPGEQYF. The CDR3 DNA sequence: TGCAGCGTTGAATTGGGACAAGGCCCCCCGGGTGAGCAGTACTTC. This chain uses TRBV29-1 with TRBJ2-7, with a possible D match to TRBD1 (6 bases). V lost 2 bases, J lost 7 bases, and 21 bases lay in between. Germline V gene lookup returns CDR1 SQVTM and CDR2 ANQGSEA. The CDR3 spans 15 residues.

This clonotype was picked up a small number of times. The chain recombines TRBV27 with TRBJ2-1; 7 bases agree with TRBD2. The CDR3 has 13 amino acids. V lost 0 bases to trimming and J lost 13 bases; unmatched junction nucleotides: 6. Germline CDR1 reads MNHEY; CDR2 reads SMNVEV (reference sequence). The CDR3 spells CASSLSGEGSQFF. In DNA, the CDR3 is TGTGCCAGCAGTTTATCTGGGGAGGGTAGCCAGTTCTTC.

This clonotype was detected only a few times. V is TRBV24-1 and J is TRBJ2-1, with unresolved D. This CDR3 comprises 13 residues. V lost 1 base and J lost 5, with 5 bases in between. Germline loops: CDR1 KGHDR, CDR2 SFDVKD. CDR3 sequence reads: CATSDFRDNEQFF. The CDR3 DNA is TGTGCCACCAGTGATTTCCGGGACAATGAGCAGTTCTTC.

J is TRBJ2-1 and V is TRBV12-3 or TRBV12-4; TRBD2 matches 11 bases. The length of the CDR3 is 14 residues. J lost 5 bases, V lost 7 bases, and 4 bases had no gene match. CDR3 residues: CASTLTSGDNEQFF. The CDR3 DNA follows: TGTGCCAGCACCCTGACTAGCGGGGACAATGAGCAGTTCTTC.

This clonotype was observed a few times. As DNA, the CDR3 is TGCAGCGTTGAAGCGGGACAGGGGGCAGGCGGGGAGCTGTTTTTT. Its translation: CSVEAGQGAGGELFF. The V and J genes are TRBV29-1 and TRBJ2-2; 12 bases are a match to TRBD1. V dropped 1 base and J dropped 7; count of bases not matched to a gene: 4. Germline V gene data show CDR1 as SQVTM and CDR2 as ANQGSEA. This CDR3 is built from 15 residues.

The table lists this clonotype with a few counts. The chain carries TRBV6-5 and TRBJ1-1, with a possible D match to TRBD1 (6 bases). Looked up from germline, CDR1 is MNHEY and CDR2 is SVGAGI. The CDR3 spans 14 residues. V was pared by 3 bases and J by 1 base, with 9 bases between. The CDR3 DNA reads TGTGCCAGCAGTTATCGCAGGGGGAACACTGAAGCTTTCTTT. Protein sequence: CASSYRRGNTEAFF.

This clonotype occurred a few times. The chain combines TRBV5-1 with TRBJ1-1, with D possibly TRBD1 on 6 matching bases. V was trimmed by 0 bases and J by 1 base, leaving 16 bases between them. The CDR3 is made up of 17 amino acids. CDR1 and CDR2 (germline): SGHRS, YFSETQ. In nucleotides, the CDR3 is TGCGCCAGCAGCTTGGGACGAGGGGGATTTGGGAACACTGAAGCTTTCTTT. Translating it yields CASSLGRGGFGNTEAFF.

This clonotype was detected a few times. This chain links TRBV5-6 with TRBJ2-5; no reliable D call. Germline V gene data show CDR1 as SGHDT and CDR2 as YYEEEE. V dropped 4 bases and J dropped 4 bases, with 5 bases sitting between them. The CDR3 loop spans 11 amino acids. CDR3 residues: CASSVRETQYF. The CDR3 nucleotides are TGTGCCAGCAGCGTACGAGAGACCCAGTACTTC.

This clonotype came up a few times. The V and J genes are TRBV24-1 and TRBJ2-1; TRBD2 agrees at 8 bases. Germline V gives CDR1 KGHDR, CDR2 SFDVKD. The CDR3 loop spans 14 amino acids. The V segment lost 6 bases and the J segment 4 bases; nucleotides outside the gene matches: 4. For the CDR3, the DNA is TGTGCCACCAGTTCAAGCGGGAGTTACAATGAGCAGTTCTTC. Translation: CATSSSGSYNEQFF.

This clonotype has only a few counts. The CDR3 bases are TGTGCCACCAGTGATTACCAGAACACTGAAGCTTTCTTT. It specifies CATSDYQNTEAFF. The chain recombines TRBV24-1 with TRBJ1-1, with D uncertain. V was clipped by 2 bases and J by 1 base, with 4 bases between them. This CDR3 spans 13 amino acids. In germline, CDR1 is KGHDR, CDR2 SFDVKD.

This clonotype was recorded a few times. The chain links TRBV6-6 to TRBJ2-7; the D call may be TRBD1 or TRBD2 (6 bases each). V lost 5 bases to trimming and J lost 3 bases, with 14 bases between them. The CDR3 has 14 amino acids. The germline CDR1 and CDR2 sequences are MNHNY and SVGAGI (reference sequence). The CDR3 protein is CASSPSGDFYEQYF. CDR3 DNA sequence: TGTGCCAGCAGTCCCTCAGGGGACTTCTACGAGCAGTACTTC.

This clonotype was counted only a few times. The rearrangement joins TRBV4-1 to TRBJ1-3; 7 bases are a match to TRBD1. The CDR3 sequence is 16 residues long. CDR1 and CDR2 (germline): MGHRA, YSYEKL. J lost 4 bases, V lost 5 bases, and 11 bases had no gene match. Here the CDR3 DNA reads TGCGCCAGCAGCAAAGTGGGCGAGGGGGCAGGAAACACCATATATTTT. The encoded protein is CASSKVGEGAGNTIYF.

The chain combines TRBV30 with TRBJ2-2, with 7 bases aligning to TRBD2. The germline V gene has CDR1 GTSNPN and CDR2 SVGIG (reference sequence). With V trimmed by 0 bases and J by 7 bases, 8 bases remained unmatched. CDR3 length equals 15 residues. This chain's CDR3 is CAWSVTVGLVGELFF. The CDR3 coding sequence is TGTGCCTGGAGTGTTACGGTCGGACTAGTCGGGGAGCTGTTTTTT.

This clonotype was picked up a small number of times. The genes are TRBV18 and TRBJ1-3, with TRBD1 matching 7 bases. Germline-derived CDR1 and CDR2 are KGHSH and LQKENI. The CDR3 totals 14 residues. V lost 3 bases and J lost 4; bases outside the gene matches: 3. Written as DNA, the CDR3 is TGTGCCAGCTCACCCGGGACAGTCGGAAACACCATATATTTT. It specifies CASSPGTVGNTIYF.

The chain combines TRBV5-1 with TRBJ2-4; TRBD1 or TRBD2 may be the D gene (5 bases each). Germline CDR1 reads SGHRS; CDR2 reads YFSETQ. The CDR3 has 14 amino acids. V lost 5 bases and J 5 bases, leaving 14 bases between the germline ends. The CDR3 reads CASRGWDPENIQYF. The CDR3 DNA reads as TGCGCCAGCAGGGGTTGGGACCCAGAAAACATTCAGTACTTC.

J is TRBJ2-2 and V is TRBV6-1, with D perhaps TRBD1 or TRBD2 (6 bases each). The germline V and J ends were trimmed by 3 bases and 3 bases, with 17 bases remaining between them. CDR1 and CDR2 from the germline V gene are MNHNS and SASEGT. This CDR3 region has 17 residues. DNA of the CDR3: TGTGCCAGCAGTGAGAATACTTTGGGGGGCCACACCGGGGAGCTGTTTTTT. This codes for CASSENTLGGHTGELFF.

This clonotype was counted a few times. The V call is TRBV20-1, the J call TRBJ1-2; TRBD1 is a possible D gene (6 bases). V was shortened by 6 bases and J by 2 bases, with 16 bases between the two germline ends. The V gene's germline CDR1 is DFQATT and CDR2 SNEGSKA (reference sequence). This CDR3 comprises 14 residues. CDR3 in DNA: TGCAGTGCCCCTAATGGACAGAAAAACTATGGCTACACCTTC. Translation gives CSAPNGQKNYGYTF.

The V and J genes are TRBV10-3 and TRBJ2-3; D call uncertain. The germline V gene encodes CDR1 ENHRY and CDR2 SYGVKD. Trimming stripped 2 bases from V and 0 bases from J, with 9 bases between. The CDR3 length is 15 residues. CDR3 DNA sequence: TGTGCCATCAGTGAGGGGCCAGTTAGCACAGATACGCAGTATTTT. Protein sequence: CAISEGPVSTDTQYF.